Listed here are 2 T cell receptor beta chains from one sample, sequenced in a study of beta chain features in type 1 diabetes. Sequenced material consisted of expressed TCRB transcripts (all of the isolated RNA was reverse transcribed). Sequenced by immunoSEQ multiplex PCR; TCRdb stores in-frame clones only, minus some. This sample has 95,000 to 150,000 clones; about 17% occur once, and the top ten carry approximately 2.3%. The antigens for these receptors are not known. Study outcomes and limitations: Moderate but significant shortening of TCRB CDR3s was recorded in all four CD4+ subsets from Type 1 diabetes patients.

Sequencing used central memory CD4+ T cells from blood. The receptor set was obtained from a man younger than 45 with type 1 diabetes.

This clone was seen more than once but under ten times. This CDR3 is CAWSVTGGYQETQYF. The CDR3 DNA reads as TGTGCCTGGAGTGTAACAGGGGGGTACCAAGAGACCCAGTACTTC. J is TRBJ2-5 and V is TRBV30; 8 bases align to TRBD1. V lost 0 bases and J lost 0; bases outside the gene matches: 3. From germline, CDR1 is GTSNPN and CDR2 SVGIG (reference sequence). This CDR3 has 15 residues.

This clone was observed many times. The chain has TRBV5-1 and TRBJ1-2; TRBD1 might be the D (6 bases). Germline V gene data show CDR1 as SGHRS and CDR2 as YFSETQ. The CDR3 consists of 15 residues. V shed 3 bases and J shed 2 bases, with 14 bases lying between them. For the CDR3, the DNA is TGCGCCAGCAGCTCGGCGACAGGCCTAAACTATGGCTACACCTTC. Protein: CASSSATGLNYGYTF.